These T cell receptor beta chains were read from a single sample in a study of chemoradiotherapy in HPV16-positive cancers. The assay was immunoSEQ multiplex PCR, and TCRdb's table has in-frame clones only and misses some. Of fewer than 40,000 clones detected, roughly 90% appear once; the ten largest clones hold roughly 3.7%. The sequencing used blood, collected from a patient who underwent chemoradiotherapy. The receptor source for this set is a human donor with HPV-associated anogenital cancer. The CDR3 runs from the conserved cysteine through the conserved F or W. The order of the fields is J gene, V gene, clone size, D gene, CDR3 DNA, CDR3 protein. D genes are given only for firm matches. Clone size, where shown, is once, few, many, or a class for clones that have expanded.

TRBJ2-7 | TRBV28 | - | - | TGTGCCAGCAGTTTACCCGGGGCAGCGGCCTACGAGCAGTACTTC | CASSLPGAAAYEQYF
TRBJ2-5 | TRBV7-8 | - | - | TGTGCCAGCAGCTTAGACAGGATCCCACAAGAGACCCAGTACTTC | CASSLDRIPQETQYF
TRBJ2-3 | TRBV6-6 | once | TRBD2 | TGTGCCAGCAGAACCCAACTAGCGGGGGCTAAAGATACGCAGTATTTT | CASRTQLAGAKDTQYF
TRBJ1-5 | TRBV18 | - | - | TGTGCCAGCTCACCAATAGGGGCAAGCAATCAGCCCCAGCATTTT | CASSPIGASNQPQHF
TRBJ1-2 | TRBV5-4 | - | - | TGTGCCAGCAGCTTGCCAGGGGTAAACTATGGCTACACCTTC | CASSLPGVNYGYTF
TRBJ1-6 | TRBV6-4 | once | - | TGTGCCAGCAGTGACTCGTTCAATTCACCCCTCCACTTT | CASSDSFNSPLHF
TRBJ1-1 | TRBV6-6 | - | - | TGTTACGTAGGGGGGCTTTACACTGAAGCTTTCTTT | CYVGGLYTEAFF
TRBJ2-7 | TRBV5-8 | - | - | TGTGCCAGCAGCTTGCAGGGGACCACCTACGAGCAGTACTTC | CASSLQGTTYEQYF
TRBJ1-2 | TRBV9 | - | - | TGTGCCAGCAGCGTAGGAGGTGGGGCAGGGAGTGGCTACACCTTC | CASSVGGGAGSGYTF
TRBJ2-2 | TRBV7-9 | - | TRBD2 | TGTGCCAGCAGTGCACTAGCGGGGCAAACCGGGGAGCTGTTTTTT | CASSALAGQTGELFF
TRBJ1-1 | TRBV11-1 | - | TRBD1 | TGTGCCAGCAGCCAGCACCGAGACAGGGACACTGAAGCTTTCTTT | CASSQHRDRDTEAFF
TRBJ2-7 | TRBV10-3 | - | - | TGTGCCACGCAGGAACAGGGAATTCACTACGAGCAGTACTTC | CATQEQGIHYEQYF
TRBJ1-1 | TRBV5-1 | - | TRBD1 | TGCGCCAGCAGCTCAACAGGGGGCTTGACTGAAGCTTTCTTT | CASSSTGGLTEAFF
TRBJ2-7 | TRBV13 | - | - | TGTGCCAGCAGCTTTTCTCCCTACGAGCAGTACTTC | CASSFSPYEQYF
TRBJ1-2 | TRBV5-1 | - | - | TGCGCCAGCACCTTGGGTGGTTATGGCTACACCTTC | CASTLGGYGYTF
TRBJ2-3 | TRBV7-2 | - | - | TGTGCCAGCAGCTCGAGGGGGGATACAAGCACAGATACGCAGTATTTT | CASSSRGDTSTDTQYF
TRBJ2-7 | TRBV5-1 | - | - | TGCGCCAGCAGCCCCGGGACGGTGGTGTACGAGCAGTACTTC | CASSPGTVVYEQYF
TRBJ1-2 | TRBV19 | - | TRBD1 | TGTGCCAGTAGGACCGGGACAGACCTTCAGGGCTACACCTTC | CASRTGTDLQGYTF
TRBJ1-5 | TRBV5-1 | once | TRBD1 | TGCGCCAGCAGCCCTCTAGGACAGGATAGCAATCAGCCCCAGCATTTT | CASSPLGQDSNQPQHF
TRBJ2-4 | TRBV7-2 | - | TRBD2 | TGTGCCAGCAGCTTAGGCACTAGCGGGGGTGGCAAAAACATTCAGTACTTC | CASSLGTSGGGKNIQYF
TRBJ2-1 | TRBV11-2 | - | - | TGTGCCAGCAGCTTAACCTGGGATGAGCAGTTCTTC | CASSLTWDEQFF
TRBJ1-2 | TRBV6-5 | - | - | TGTGCCAGCAGTTCACAGGGCTATGGCTACACCTTC | CASSSQGYGYTF
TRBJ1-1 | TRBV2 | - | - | TGTGCCAGCAGTTACCAGGGGAACCCTGAAGCTTTCTTT | CASSYQGNPEAFF
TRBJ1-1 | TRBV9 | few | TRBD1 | TGTGCCAGCAGCGCCCAAGCACAGGGGATCACTGAAGCTTTCTTT | CASSAQAQGITEAFF
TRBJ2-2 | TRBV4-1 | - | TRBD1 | TGCGCCAGCAGCACCGACAGGGGGGGAACCGGGGAGCTGTTTTTT | CASSTDRGGTGELFF
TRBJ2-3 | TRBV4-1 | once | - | TGCGCCAGCAGCCGACTCAGGGCCCTACTGGCTGATACGCAGTATTTT | CASSRLRALLADTQYF
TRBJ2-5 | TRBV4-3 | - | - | TGCGCCAGCAGCCAAGGTAACGCCGCGGTGGAGACCCAGTACTTC | CASSQGNAAVETQYF
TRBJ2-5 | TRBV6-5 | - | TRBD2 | TGTGCCAGCAGGCGAGGGACTAGCGAACAAGAGACCCAGTACTTC | CASRRGTSEQETQYF
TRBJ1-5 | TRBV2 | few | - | TGTGCCAGCAGTGATCCGGCCAGTAGCAATCAGCCCCAGCATTTT | CASSDPASSNQPQHF